The source of this T cell receptor (beta chain) is a study of blood T cell repertoires in COVID-19 (TCRdb year 2020). For context, the study as a whole: Collaborator samples came from the United States, Italy and Spain and covered acute and convalescent phases of COVID-19. Nearly every sample came with metadata listing a de-identified subject ID, COVID-19 status, age in years and sex. The repertoires were made available in a free public database intended to serve as a resource for research on the immune response to SARS-CoV-2. The samples were drawn from two sources: the first 160 participants of the ongoing ImmuneRACE study, and approximately 1,300 subjects contributed by 6 global collaborators. The material from the prospective study consisted of cDNA or gDNA derived from T cells, B-cell-depleted T cells, or PBMCs. The dataset comprised deeply sampled blood TCRbeta repertoires from subjects exposed to, actively infected with, or recovered from COVID-19. Where available, HLA class I and class II types were taken from metadata supplied by the sample provider and were not determined by assay-based typing. The paper as a whole reports these results and caveats: The amount of clinical and demographic metadata varied by source and participant and was provided uncurated.

TCRbeta CDR3 regions were amplified from genomic DNA using the immunoSEQ Assay, a bias-controlled multiplex PCR. From the authors' description of their analysis: Nucleated cell counts per sample were estimated from amplification of reference gene primers within the assay. Sequence reads were collapsed and filtered to measure the absolute abundance of every unique TCRbeta CDR3 rearrangement. For each sample, productive Simpson clonality was calculated as the square root of Simpson's diversity index across productive rearrangements. TCRdb stores this immuneACCESS table with in-frame sequences only. Part of the clones is absent; in the studies checked, under half of the shortfall reflects unresolved V genes, and no reason is known for the rest. The D gene and trimming were derived from the DNA, and the V and J assignments and clone size from that table. The table for this sample lists approximately 46,000 clones; about 89% of them were counted only once. The ten largest make up 15% to 20% of the sample.

Remarks on this clone: No antigen is known for it. No clone much larger than this one lies a single base away; base qualities are absent.

Each collaborating institution followed its own protocols to collect whole blood in K2EDTA tubes. Collaborator samples were shipped for TCRbeta analysis as frozen whole blood, isolated PBMCs, or DNA extracted from either sample type. The sample consisted of peripheral blood. The TCR comes from a man aged 60 to 69 with active or convalescent COVID-19.

The sequence in DNA is TGTGCCAGCAGTTTCCAGTCCGAGCAGTTCTTC. The encoded protein is CASSFQSEQFF. Rearrangement joined TRBV28 to TRBJ2-1; the D gene assignment is ambiguous. V is pared back by 3 bases and J by 10 bases, with 7 bases lying between the germline termini. The CDR3 covers 11 residues, taking in both the cysteine and the phenylalanine. Only the CDR3 DNA is retained, 33 bases long and in frame from the first base. Via the germline V gene, CDR1 is MDHEN and CDR2 SYDVKM. The CDR3 plus the reference TRBV28 and TRBJ2-1 genes for the other parts give the full variable domain: DVKVTQSSRYLVKRTGEKVFLECVQDMDHENMFWYRQDPGLGLRLIYFSYDVKMKEKGDIPEGYSVSREKKERFSLILESASTNQTSMYLCASSFQSEQFFGPGTRLTVL.